A selection of T cell receptor beta chains follows, all from one sample in a study of TIL therapy for anti-PD-1-resistant metastatic lung cancer. The assay was immunoSEQ multiplex PCR, and TCRdb's table has in-frame clones only and misses some. The sample consists of fewer than 60,000 clones, 80% to 90% of them appearing once. Source: blood, taken at baseline. Receptors were obtained from a person aged 25-79 years with non-small cell lung cancer. Each CDR3 is given with its conserved first and last residue. A D gene is named only where the DNA matches it firmly. Expanded clones are given a class, and other clones once, few, many or no size at all.

TRBV7-8	NA	once	TRBJ1-1	TGTGCCAGCAGCCTAAGACCCACAGGGATCCAGGGAAAAAACACTGAAGCTTTCTTT	CASSLRPTGIQGKNTEAFF
TRBV5-1	TRBD2	NA	TRBJ2-7	TGCGCCAGCAGCCCTCAACTAGCGTCGACCTACGAGCAGTACTTC	CASSPQLASTYEQYF
TRBV30	TRBD1	NA	TRBJ2-5	TGTGCCTGGAGGGGGACAGGGGACCGTGAGACCCAGTACTTC	CAWRGTGDRETQYF
TRBV21-1	NA	NA	TRBJ1-1	TGTGCCAGCAGCAAACCCGGGAAAGGATTTATGAACACTGAAGCTTTCTTT	CASSKPGKGFMNTEAFF
TRBV6-1	TRBD2	NA	TRBJ2-7	TGTGCCAGCAGTGAACGGTTAGCGGGGGCCTATAGCTCCTACGAGCAGTACTTC	CASSERLAGAYSSYEQYF
TRBV24-1	TRBD1	NA	TRBJ1-6	TGTGCCACCAGCGTGACAGGGAGATCCTATAATTCACCCCTCCACTTT	CATSVTGRSYNSPLHF
TRBV6-4	NA	NA	TRBJ2-3	TGTGCCAGCAGTACATCTAGCACAGATACGCAGTATTTT	CASSTSSTDTQYF
TRBV28	TRBD2	NA	TRBJ2-7	TGTGCCAGCAGTTTTGTTCGGGGGGGATACGAGCAGTACTTC	CASSFVRGGYEQYF
TRBV2	NA	NA	TRBJ1-3	TGTGCCAGCAGTGTTAAGAGCTCTGGAAACACCATATATTTT	CASSVKSSGNTIYF
TRBV27	TRBD1	NA	TRBJ1-2	TGTGCCAGCAAATGGACAGGGGACTATGGCTACACCTTC	CASKWTGDYGYTF
TRBV15	TRBD1	once	TRBJ2-5	TGTGCCACCAGCAGAGATCAGGGGGTGGGAGAGACCCAGTACTTC	CATSRDQGVGETQYF
TRBV29-1	TRBD1	NA	TRBJ1-3	TGCAGCGTGCAACTTAACACGGACAGGGTCGGAAACACCATATATTTT	CSVQLNTDRVGNTIYF
TRBV6-6	NA	NA	TRBJ2-7	TGTGCCAGCAGGGGCGGGGCAGGGAACTACGAGCAGTACTTC	CASRGGAGNYEQYF
TRBV9	NA	NA	TRBJ1-1	TGTGCCAGCAGCCCGGGAAGGAGGGGGGTCACTGAAGCTTTCTTT	CASSPGRRGVTEAFF
TRBV7-9	NA	few	TRBJ1-1	TGTGCCAGCAGAGGCAGGTGGGATATGAACACTGAAGCTTTCTTT	CASRGRWDMNTEAFF
TRBV7-9	NA	NA	TRBJ2-1	TGTGCCAGCAGCCAAGGGGAGCAGTTCTTC	CASSQGEQFF
TRBV2	NA	NA	TRBJ2-7	TGTGCCAGCAGTGAGACAGGGAGGAGCGAGCAGTACTTC	CASSETGRSEQYF
TRBV11-2	NA	NA	TRBJ1-4	TGTGCCAGCAGCTTAGATATTTGGGTAGGTCTCTCGGAAAAACTGTTTTTT	CASSLDIWVGLSEKLFF
TRBV7-2	TRBD2	NA	TRBJ2-6	TGTGCCAGCAGCTTAATCGGCGGGGGGGCCTCGGGGGCCAACGTCCTGACTTTC	CASSLIGGGASGANVLTF
TRBV7-9	TRBD2	NA	TRBJ2-5	TGTGCCAGCAGCCTAGCGGGGAACCAAGAGACCCAGTACTTC	CASSLAGNQETQYF
TRBV7-9	TRBD2	once	TRBJ2-1	TGTGCCAGCAGCCCGGGCGGACTAGCGGGAGGAGGATGCAATGAGCAGTTCTTC	CASSPGGLAGGGCNEQFF
TRBV30	NA	NA	TRBJ2-5	TGTGCCTGGAGTCCCCCCCCGGGCGAGGGGTACCAAGAGACCCAGTACTTC	CAWSPPPGEGYQETQYF
TRBV7-2	TRBD1	NA	TRBJ2-7	TGTGCCAGCAGCTCGATTGGACAGGGGGATTGGGACTTC	CASSSIGQGDWDF
TRBV10-3	TRBD1	NA	TRBJ2-1	TGTGCCATCAGCCTCGGGACAGTATACAATGAGCAGTTCTTC	CAISLGTVYNEQFF
TRBV24-1	TRBD1	NA	TRBJ2-3	TGTGCCCCTGAATTTAGGACAGGGGGGGGCACAGATACGCAGTATTTT	CAPEFRTGGGTDTQYF
TRBV28	TRBD1	NA	TRBJ1-4	TGTGCCAGCAGGACCAGGGACAGGGTTGGCGAAAAACTGTTTTTT	CASRTRDRVGEKLFF
TRBV18	TRBD1	NA	TRBJ1-5	TGTGCCAGCTCACGGACAGGGGATAGCAATCAGCCCCAGCATTTT	CASSRTGDSNQPQHF
TRBV7-2	NA	NA	TRBJ2-2	TGTGCCAGCAGCTTAGCGGAAACGGGTAGGCTGTTTTTT	CASSLAETGRLFF
TRBV6-5	NA	NA	TRBJ1-2	TGTGCCAGCAGTACCCCAGACACTAGATATGGCTACACCTTC	CASSTPDTRYGYTF
TRBV6-5	NA	NA	TRBJ2-3	TGTGCCAGCATTTGGGGTTCGGAGCAGTATTTT	CASIWGSEQYF
TRBV12-3/TRBV12-4	TRBD1	NA	TRBJ2-7	TGTGCCAGCCTAACCACAGGGGGCGTCGAGCAGTACTTC	CASLTTGGVEQYF
TRBV24-1	TRBD2	NA	TRBJ2-1	TGTGCCACCAGTGTAGGGCGGATGCGGGCTAGCGGACTCAACAATGAGCAGTTCTTC	CATSVGRMRASGLNNEQFF
TRBV9	TRBD2	NA	TRBJ2-3	TGTGCCAGCAGCGTAGGTTTTTCGGGGGGGTATACAGATACGCAGTATTTT	CASSVGFSGGYTDTQYF
TRBV7-2	NA	NA	TRBJ2-7	TGTGCCAGCAGCTTAGGGAGGGCCTCCTACGAGCAGTACTTC	CASSLGRASYEQYF
TRBV4-3	NA	NA	TRBJ1-4	TGCGCCAGCAGCCAAGCATCCTCTGAGGGAGAAAAACTGTTTTTT	CASSQASSEGEKLFF
TRBV14	NA	NA	TRBJ2-3	TGTGCCAGCAGCCCGTCGAGGAGGCGGTTTGGTACGCAGTATTTT	CASSPSRRRFGTQYF
TRBV5-1	NA	NA	TRBJ2-4	TGCGCCAGCAGCTTGGAGGGGAACATTCAGTACTTC	CASSLEGNIQYF
TRBV7-9	NA	few	TRBJ1-1	TGTGCCAGCAGCTTACAGGCCGCGGGGGCTTTCTTT	CASSLQAAGAFF
TRBV28	NA	few	TRBJ1-5	TGTGCCACCTTTGACAGAAATCAGCCCCAGCATTTT	CATFDRNQPQHF
TRBV27	NA	NA	TRBJ2-3	TGTGCCAGCAGTTTAAGGCCTGGCCACACAGATACGCAGTATTTT	CASSLRPGHTDTQYF
TRBV9	TRBD2	NA	TRBJ2-3	TGTGCCAGCAGCGTACTAGCGGGGGATACGCAGTATTTT	CASSVLAGDTQYF
TRBV4-3	TRBD1	few	TRBJ2-5	TGCGCCAGCAGCCAAGGTACAGGGGGCCCAGAGACCCAGTACTTC	CASSQGTGGPETQYF
TRBV11-2	TRBD2	NA	TRBJ2-7	TGTGCCAGCAGCTTAGATGACGCGGGAGTCTACGAGCAGTACTTC	CASSLDDAGVYEQYF
TRBV4-1	NA	NA	TRBJ1-1	TGCGCCAGCAGCCATCCACAGGGTTACACTGAAGCTTTCTTT	CASSHPQGYTEAFF
TRBV5-6	NA	NA	TRBJ1-2	TGTGCCAGCAGCTTTGGAGGGGGTAACTATGGCTACACCTTC	CASSFGGGNYGYTF
TRBV9	TRBD2	once	TRBJ2-2	TGTGCCAGCAGCGTCGGGGTTGCGGGACTAGCGGGAGGGCGAAGCGGGGAGCTGTTTTTT	CASSVGVAGLAGGRSGELFF
TRBV7-2	NA	NA	TRBJ2-3	TGTGCCAGCAGCCCCGGGGTGCCCACAGATACGCAGTATTTT	CASSPGVPTDTQYF
TRBV6-2/TRBV6-3	NA	NA	TRBJ2-1	TGTGCCAGCAGTAAATGGGCGGATGGTGAGCAGTTCTTC	CASSKWADGEQFF
TRBV4-3	TRBD2	NA	TRBJ2-3	TGCGCCAGCAGCCAAGATACCAGCGGGGGGGCCTACGGGACAGATACGCAGTATTTT	CASSQDTSGGAYGTDTQYF
TRBV9	TRBD2	NA	TRBJ2-3	TGTGCCAGCAGCCCAACGGGGGGGAGCACAGATACGCAGTATTTT	CASSPTGGSTDTQYF
TRBV7-2	NA	NA	TRBJ1-3	TGTGCCAGCAGCGCCCGACTCGCGGGAAACACCATATATTTT	CASSARLAGNTIYF
TRBV9	TRBD1	once	TRBJ2-7	TGTGCCAGCAGCCCAACTCCCGGGACAGGACCCTACGAGCAGTACTTC	CASSPTPGTGPYEQYF
TRBV7-2	NA	once	TRBJ2-5	TGTGCCAGCAGCCCCCGCTGGAGGAGCCTGGAGACCCAGTACTTC	CASSPRWRSLETQYF
TRBV11-2	TRBD1	NA	TRBJ2-5	TGTGCCAGCGGAAGGGACAGGCAAGAGACCCAGTACTTC	CASGRDRQETQYF